A selection of T cell receptor beta chains follows, all from one sample in a study of T cell repertoires in cytomegalovirus infection. TCRdb reanalysed the reads using MiXCR and keeps one entry per CDR3 protein. This table has approximately 200,000 distinct CDR3 sequences, over 20% appearing once. Sequenced input: CD8+ T cells from PBMCs. The receptor source for this set is a human donor in good health (CMV status not recorded). Some clones in this sample may be carry-over from other donors' samples. The CDR3 runs from the conserved cysteine through the conserved F or W. D genes are given only for firm matches. Size tells how often a clone was seen (once, few, many) or the class of an expanded clone, and some rows leave it out.

V gene	J gene	D gene	clone size	CDR3 DNA	CDR3 protein
TRBV9	TRBJ1-1	.	.	TGTGCTAGCAGCTCCCGATGGGGGGACACTGAAGCTTTCTTT	CASSSRWGDTEAFF
TRBV7-2	TRBJ2-3	TRBD2	many	TGTGCCAGCAGCGTATCGATCTTAGCGGGGGGCACCTCCACAGATACGCAGTATTTT	CASSVSILAGGTSTDTQYF
TRBV12-3/TRBV12-4	TRBJ2-1	TRBD1	few	TGTGCCAGCAGTTCCTGGACAGGGTCATACAATGAGCAGTTCTTC	CASSSWTGSYNEQFF
TRBV12-3/TRBV12-4	TRBJ1-2	.	.	TGTGCCAGCAGTTTGTCAGGGATCTATGGCTACACCTTC	CASSLSGIYGYTF
TRBV2	TRBJ2-2	TRBD2	few	TGTGCCAGCAGCCCTGCGTGGCTAGCGGAGAGCACCGGGGAGCTGTTTTTT	CASSPAWLAESTGELFF
TRBV5-6	TRBJ2-4	TRBD1	.	TGTGCCAGCAGCTTCGGGACAGGGGTTCATGGCATTCAGTACTTC	CASSFGTGVHGIQYF
TRBV7-8	TRBJ2-2	TRBD2	many	TGTGCCAGCAGATTCCGAACCGGGACTAGATCTACCGGGGAGCTGTTTTTT	CASRFRTGTRSTGELFF
TRBV2	TRBJ1-2	.	.	TGTGCCACCGGGACACCGACCTCGGGCTACACCTTC	CATGTPTSGYTF
TRBV4-1	TRBJ1-3	.	few	TGTGCCAGCAGCCAAGATCAGGGCAGCACCATCTCTGGAAACACCATATATTTT	CASSQDQGSTISGNTIYF
TRBV11-1	TRBJ2-1	TRBD2	.	TGTGTCAGCAGCCCCCCCGGGACTAGCAGTGAGCAGTTCTTC	CVSSPPGTSSEQFF
TRBV2	TRBJ1-1	.	.	TGTGCCAGCAGAACAGGGTTGGAAGCTTTCTTT	CASRTGLEAFF
TRBV28	TRBJ2-2	.	.	TGTGCCAGCAGTAGGTTAACGAACACCGGGGAGCTGTTTTTT	CASSRLTNTGELFF